The rows below give T cell receptor beta chains drawn from one sample of a study of T cells after somatic rescue of genetic block. TCRdb's table, derived via immunoSEQ multiplex PCR, lists solely in-frame clones and lacks some. Here the sample spans around 70,000 clones, less than 95% being singletons. Sequenced: peripheral blood mononuclear cells (PBMCs). All receptors derive from a middle-aged man. The CDR3 runs from the conserved cysteine through the conserved F or W. The order of the fields is V gene, clone size, D gene, J gene, CDR3 protein, CDR3 DNA. D genes are given only for firm matches. Expanded clones are given a class, and other clones once, few, many or no size at all.

TRBV10-3	.	TRBD1	TRBJ2-7	CAIRTGGNSYEQYF	TGTGCCATCAGAACAGGGGGAAACTCCTACGAGCAGTACTTC
TRBV6-1	.	.	TRBJ2-5	CASSALTVQETQYF	TGTGCCAGCAGTGCCCTGACAGTCCAAGAGACCCAGTACTTC
TRBV5-1	.	TRBD2	TRBJ2-2	CASSGLAGGTGELFF	TGCGCCAGCAGTGGACTAGCGGGAGGCACCGGGGAGCTGTTTTTT
TRBV11-3	.	.	TRBJ2-2	CASSLDRAGELFF	TGTGCCAGCAGCTTAGACAGGGCCGGGGAGCTGTTTTTT
TRBV5-1	.	.	TRBJ1-2	CASSSDSGGPYGYTF	TGCGCCAGCAGCTCGGACTCGGGGGGACCGTATGGCTACACCTTC
TRBV19	.	.	TRBJ1-5	CASSAMGYSNQPQHF	TGTGCCAGTAGTGCCATGGGTTATAGCAATCAGCCCCAGCATTTT
TRBV5-1	.	.	TRBJ1-1	CASSSPVRGEAFF	TGCGCCAGCAGCTCCCCGGTTCGGGGGGAAGCTTTCTTT
TRBV2	.	.	TRBJ2-5	CASSAQQETQYF	TGTGCCAGCAGTGCACAGCAAGAGACCCAGTACTTC
TRBV28	.	TRBD2	TRBJ2-7	CASLSGTSGKGEQYF	TGTGCCAGCCTCTCCGGGACTAGCGGTAAGGGCGAGCAGTACTTC
TRBV2	.	.	TRBJ2-5	CASSEGGTLQETQYF	TGTGCCAGCAGTGAAGGAGGGACCCTTCAAGAGACCCAGTACTTC
TRBV19	.	TRBD1	TRBJ2-7	CASRPTGLGEQYF	TGTGCCAGTAGGCCGACAGGGTTGGGCGAGCAGTACTTC
TRBV10-3	.	TRBD1	TRBJ2-7	CAISESRQGSGEQYF	TGTGCCATCAGTGAGTCAAGACAGGGGTCCGGCGAGCAGTACTTC
TRBV19	.	.	TRBJ2-3	CASSIRWPAETTDTQYF	TGTGCCAGTAGTATACGGTGGCCAGCGGAGACCACAGATACGCAGTATTTT
TRBV20-1	.	.	TRBJ1-1	CSASTDEAFF	TGCAGTGCCTCGACAGATGAAGCTTTCTTT
TRBV15	.	TRBD1	TRBJ1-2	CATSRAQTGQGGNYGYTF	TGTGCCACCAGCAGAGCCCAGACCGGACAGGGAGGTAACTATGGCTACACCTTC
TRBV6-5	.	.	TRBJ1-2	CASSYYGRDNYGYTF	TGTGCCAGCAGTTACTACGGGAGGGATAACTATGGCTACACCTTC
TRBV4-1	once	.	TRBJ2-1	CASSQVHYNEQFF	TGCGCCAGCAGCCAAGTACACTACAATGAGCAGTTCTTC
TRBV11-2	.	TRBD2	TRBJ2-5	CASSLGRGGIQETQYF	TGTGCCAGCAGCTTAGGTCGGGGGGGGATCCAAGAGACCCAGTACTTC
TRBV15	.	.	TRBJ2-1	CATSSYNEQFF	TGTGCCACCAGCAGCTACAATGAGCAGTTCTTC
TRBV11-2	.	.	TRBJ2-2	CASSLSGRGGELFF	TGTGCCAGCAGCCTGTCGGGAAGGGGCGGGGAGCTGTTTTTT
TRBV4-1	.	.	TRBJ1-4	CASSQDGTWGEKLFF	TGCGCCAGCAGCCAAGACGGGACATGGGGAGAAAAACTGTTTTTT
TRBV9	.	.	TRBJ2-7	CASSVRPGKNEQYF	TGTGCCAGCAGCGTTCGGCCAGGGAAGAACGAGCAGTACTTC
TRBV11-3	.	.	TRBJ2-1	CASSLSGDNEQFF	TGTGCCAGCAGCTTATCTGGGGACAATGAGCAGTTCTTC
TRBV11-2	.	.	TRBJ2-7	CASMPSADMGSYEQYF	TGTGCCAGCATGCCATCTGCGGATATGGGATCCTACGAGCAGTACTTC
TRBV10-2	.	.	TRBJ1-2	CASITDAYGYTF	TGCGCCAGCATTACGGACGCCTATGGCTACACCTTC
TRBV4-1	.	TRBD1	TRBJ2-3	CASSPYPGQGASTDTQYF	TGCGCCAGCAGCCCTTACCCTGGCCAGGGGGCGAGCACAGATACGCAGTATTTT
TRBV7-6	.	.	TRBJ2-3	CASSLRGLGRGSTDTQYF	TGTGCCAGCAGCTTAAGGGGATTAGGCAGGGGAAGCACAGATACGCAGTATTTT
TRBV28	.	.	TRBJ1-3	CASSLDPRGPAGNTIYF	TGTGCCAGCAGTTTAGATCCCCGGGGCCCCGCAGGAAACACCATATATTTT